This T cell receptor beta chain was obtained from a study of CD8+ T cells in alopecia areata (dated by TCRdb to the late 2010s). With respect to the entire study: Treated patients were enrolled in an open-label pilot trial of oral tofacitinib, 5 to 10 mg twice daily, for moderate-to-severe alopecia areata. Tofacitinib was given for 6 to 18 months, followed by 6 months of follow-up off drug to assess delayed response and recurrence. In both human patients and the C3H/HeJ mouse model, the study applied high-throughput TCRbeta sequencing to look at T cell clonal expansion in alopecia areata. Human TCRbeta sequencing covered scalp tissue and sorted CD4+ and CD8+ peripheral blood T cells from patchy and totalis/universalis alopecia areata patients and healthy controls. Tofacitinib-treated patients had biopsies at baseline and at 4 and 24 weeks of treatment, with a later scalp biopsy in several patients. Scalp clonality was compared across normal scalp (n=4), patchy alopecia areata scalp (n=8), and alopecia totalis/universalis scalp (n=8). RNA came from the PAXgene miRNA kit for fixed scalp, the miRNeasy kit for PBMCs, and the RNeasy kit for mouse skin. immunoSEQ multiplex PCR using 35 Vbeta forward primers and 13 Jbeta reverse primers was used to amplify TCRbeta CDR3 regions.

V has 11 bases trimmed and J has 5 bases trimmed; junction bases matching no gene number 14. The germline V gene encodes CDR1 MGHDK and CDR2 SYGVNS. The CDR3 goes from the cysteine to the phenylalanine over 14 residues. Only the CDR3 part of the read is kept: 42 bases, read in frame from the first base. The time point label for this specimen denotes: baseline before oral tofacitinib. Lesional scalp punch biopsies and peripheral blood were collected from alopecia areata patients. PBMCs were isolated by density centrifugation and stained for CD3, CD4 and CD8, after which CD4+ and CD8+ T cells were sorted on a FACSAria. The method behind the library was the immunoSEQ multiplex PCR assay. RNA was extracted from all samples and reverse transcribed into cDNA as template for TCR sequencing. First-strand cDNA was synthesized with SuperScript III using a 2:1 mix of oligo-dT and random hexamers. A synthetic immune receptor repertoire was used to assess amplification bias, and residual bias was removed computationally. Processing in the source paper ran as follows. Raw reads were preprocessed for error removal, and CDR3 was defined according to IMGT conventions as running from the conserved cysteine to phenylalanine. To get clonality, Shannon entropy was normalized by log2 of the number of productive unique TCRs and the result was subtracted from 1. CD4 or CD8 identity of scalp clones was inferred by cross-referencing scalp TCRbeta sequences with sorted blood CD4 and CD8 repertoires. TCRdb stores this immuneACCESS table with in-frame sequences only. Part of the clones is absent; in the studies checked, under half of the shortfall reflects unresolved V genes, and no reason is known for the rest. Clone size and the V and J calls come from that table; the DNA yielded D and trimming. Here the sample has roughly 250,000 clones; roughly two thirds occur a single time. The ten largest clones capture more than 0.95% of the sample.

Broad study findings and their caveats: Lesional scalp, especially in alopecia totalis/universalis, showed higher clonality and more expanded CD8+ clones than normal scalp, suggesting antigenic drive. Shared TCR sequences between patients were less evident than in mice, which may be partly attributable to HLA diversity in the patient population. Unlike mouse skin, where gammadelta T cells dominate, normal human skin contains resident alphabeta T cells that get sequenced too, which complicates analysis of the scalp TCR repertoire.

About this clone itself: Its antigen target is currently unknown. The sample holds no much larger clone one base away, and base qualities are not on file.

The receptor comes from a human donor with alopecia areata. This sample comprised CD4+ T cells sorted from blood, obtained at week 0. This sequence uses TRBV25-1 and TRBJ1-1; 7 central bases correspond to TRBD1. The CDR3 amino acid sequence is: CAVQPSTGRTEAFF. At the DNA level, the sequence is TGTGCCGTACAACCTTCGACAGGGAGGACTGAAGCTTTCTTT.